Listed here are 13 T cell receptor beta chains from one sample, sequenced in a study of identical twins. TCRdb processed the 5' RACE reads anew with MiXCR; each CDR3 protein has one entry. The table lists hundreds of thousands of distinct CDR3 sequences, around 6% of them singletons. Material for sequencing was naive T cells sorted from blood. The receptor source for this set is a young man in good health.

The chain combines TRBV7-9 with TRBJ2-7; D uncertain. Germline CDR1 reads SEHNR; CDR2 reads FQNEAQ (reference sequence). This CDR3 is built from 16 residues. Deletions cut 5 bases from V and 4 bases from J, with 21 bases between. This CDR3 reads CASSKLSAAVGYEQYV. In nucleotides, the CDR3 is TGTGCCAGCAGCAAGTTATCGGCCGCCGTGGGTTACGAGCAGTACGTC.

This clonotype was observed many times. The gene calls are TRBV12-3 or TRBV12-4 and TRBJ1-3; the D gene is possibly TRBD1 (5 bases). The CDR3 extends over 15 amino acids. The V and J ends lost 0 bases and 7 bases respectively, with 13 bases between them. The DNA for the CDR3 is TGTGCCAGCAGTTTAGCGCGATCCGGGGGGAACACCATATATTTT. Translation: CASSLARSGGNTIYF.

This clonotype was observed many times. The rearrangement links TRBV4-3 to TRBJ2-4; D perhaps matches TRBD1 (6 bases). V was shortened by 0 bases and J by 8 bases, with 17 bases between the two germline ends. In germline, CDR1 is LGHNA, CDR2 YSLEER. The CDR3 covers 16 residues. The CDR3 reads CASSQDLARGGDIQYF. CDR3 in DNA: TGCGCCAGCAGCCAAGATTTGGCCAGGGGCGGCGACATTCAGTACTTC.

The chain recombines TRBV15 with TRBJ2-3, with TRBD2 identical over 8 bases. Per germline, CDR1 LNHNV and CDR2 YYDKDF (reference sequence). V trimming: 0 bases; J trimming: 2 bases; junction bases outside the gene matches: 19. The CDR3 sequence is 21 residues long. CDR3 residues: CATSRDLRRLAIFRDTDTQYF. Here the CDR3 DNA reads TGTGCCACCAGCAGAGATTTGAGGCGACTAGCGATCTTCAGAGACACAGATACGCAGTATTTT.

There are many counts of this clonotype. The chain is built from TRBV12-3 or TRBV12-4 and TRBJ2-7; 9 nucleotides match TRBD2. The CDR3 has 13 amino acids. V shed 5 bases and J 5 bases; nucleotides not matched to a gene: 4. The chain's CDR3 is CASSPIAGDEQYF. DNA for the CDR3: TGTGCCAGCAGTCCTATAGCGGGAGACGAGCAGTACTTC.

The chain combines TRBV6-2 or TRBV6-3 with TRBJ2-2; D is possibly TRBD1 (5 bases). V was cut by 7 bases and J by 2 bases, with 14 bases left in between. The length of the CDR3 is 15 residues. The germline gives CDR1 MNHEY, CDR2 SVGEGT. CDR3 nucleotide sequence: TGTGCCAGCATGGGGCAGAACCTTAACACCGGGGAGCTGTTTTTT. Amino acids: CASMGQNLNTGELFF.

CDR3 coding DNA: TGTGCCAGCAGTTTTTCGGACAGGGGACCCTACAATGAGCAGTTCTTC. Its protein product is CASSFSDRGPYNEQFF. This rearrangement joins TRBV12-3 or TRBV12-4 to TRBJ2-1; TRBD1 matches at 9 bases. This CDR3 has 16 amino acids. With 3 bases clipped from V and 2 bases from J, the junction kept 5 bases outside the gene matches.

This clonotype was detected a few times. The chain couples TRBV7-8 to TRBJ1-2; D might be TRBD1 (5 bases). The germline V gene encodes CDR1 SGHVS and CDR2 FQNEAQ. This CDR3 is built from 14 residues. V was shortened by 5 bases and J by 11 bases, with 21 bases between the two germline ends. CDR3 region: CASSARLGETGYTF. In DNA form, the CDR3 reads TGTGCCAGCAGCGCGAGGTTAGGGGAAACGGGTTACACCTTC. Variable domain in full (rest from reference TRBV7-8 and TRBJ1-2): GAGVSQSPRYKVAKRGQDVALRCDPISGHVSLFWYQQALGQGPEFLTYFQNEAQLDKSGLPSDRFFAERPEGSVSTLKIQRTQQEDSAVYLCASSARLGETGYTFGSGTRLTVV.

This clonotype has just a few counts. V usage is TRBV12-3 or TRBV12-4 and J usage is TRBJ1-3; maybe TRBD1 (6 bases). Trimming stripped 6 bases from V and 4 bases from J, with 7 bases between. The CDR3 is 12 residues long. The CDR3 DNA reads as TGTGCCAGCAGACAGGGCGGAAACACCATATATTTT. Translation: CASRQGGNTIYF.

This clonotype was detected a few times. The CDR3 nucleotides read TGTGCCAGCAGCCCGGGATTAAATACAGGGGAGACCCAGTACTTC. It yields the protein CASSPGLNTGETQYF. The genes are TRBV12-3 or TRBV12-4 and TRBJ2-5; D may be TRBD1 (6 bases). This CDR3 has 15 amino acids. The V end was cut by 6 bases, the J end by 5 bases, with 19 bases between.

This clonotype was observed a handful of times. The chain is built from TRBV5-5 and TRBJ2-5, with no clear D. The V and J ends lost 2 bases and 1 base respectively, with 21 bases between them. The germline CDR1 and CDR2 sequences are SGHKS and YYEKEE (reference sequence). The CDR3 extends over 18 amino acids. CDR3 DNA sequence: TGTGCCAGCAGCTTTTCTTCAGGCAGGTTTAATCGCCAAGAGACCCAGTACTTC. This translates into CASSFSSGRFNRQETQYF.

This clonotype was picked up many times. The chain employs TRBV11-2 and TRBJ2-1; D unresolved. Germline V gene data show CDR1 as SGHAT and CDR2 as FQNNGV. CDR3 size: 17 residues. V shed 8 bases and J shed 0 bases, with 20 bases lying between them. In DNA, the CDR3 is TGTGCCAGCTCTCCTTTCCCGGCAAGGAGCTCCTACAATGAGCAGTTCTTC. Translating gives CASSPFPARSSYNEQFF.

This clonotype was seen a handful of times. The CDR3 region has the DNA TGCAGTGCTGTCCGGGACAGAGACTACAATGAGCAGTTCTTC. Translating gives CSAVRDRDYNEQFF. V is TRBV20-1 and J is TRBJ2-1, with 7 positions matching TRBD1. CDR3 length equals 14 residues. V lost 5 bases and J lost 3; bases outside the gene matches: 7. The germline gives CDR1 DFQATT, CDR2 SNEGSKA (reference sequence).